These T cell receptor beta chains were read from a single sample in a study of Graves' ophthalmopathy and Graves' hyperthyroidism. Each CDR3 protein is one row after TCRdb ran MiXCR on the multiplex PCR reads. The sample gives over 200,000 distinct CDR3 sequences, roughly 29% of which show up once; approximately 9.1% is in the top ten. The sequenced sample consisted of peripheral blood. The receptors were gathered from a man aged 50-59 years with Graves' ophthalmopathy. The CDR3 runs from the conserved cysteine through the conserved F or W. Expanded clones get a size class; other rows say once, few or many, or leave the size out.

v_gene | abundance | CDR3aa
TRBV5-1 | many | CASSPGQPEETQYF
TRBV30 | - | CAWKAGPGYGYTF
TRBV29-1 | - | CSVETAPNTEAFF
TRBV11-1 | many | CASNLNPFGPETYEQYF
TRBV6-2/TRBV6-3 | few | CASSYENYEQYF
TRBV15 | many | CATSRVRASYEQYF
TRBV11-1 | many | CASSLIKQGAIQPQHF
TRBV5-4 | many | CASSQPGGGYTF
TRBV7-6 | many | CASSADSTGELFF
TRBV5-5 | many | CASSLAPGVSETQYF
TRBV20-1 | many | CSARDLNGNQPQHF
TRBV7-3 | many | CASSATSGAYEQYF
TRBV5-1 | many | CASSDALPNTEAFF
TRBV6-1 | - | CASIRGLGYTF
TRBV28 | many | CASLDRHRPEAFF
TRBV7-8 | many | CASSPEAGRGEQYF
TRBV12-3/TRBV12-4 | many | CASSLERGGNQPQHF
TRBV5-1 | many | CASSSAGNTEAFF
TRBV29-1 | many | CSVQTRLEAYEQYF
TRBV19 | many | CASSIVAGDLETQYF
TRBV29-1 | many | CSVGPGRVNTEAFF
TRBV27 | - | CASSPVGGKVSYEQYF
TRBV7-9 | many | CASSGRVFDIQYF
TRBV6-2/TRBV6-3 | - | CANQAGSQQNYGYTF
TRBV6-2/TRBV6-3 | - | CASSSRDGTGEQYF
TRBV5-1 | - | CASRRQPGTPNYEQYF
TRBV20-1 | many | CSARDKIPYSSYEQYF
TRBV28 | - | CASSLYSPLLAGEDEQYF
TRBV14 | many | CASSLLAGLSYEQYF
TRBV28 | many | CASSLPDRQETQYF
TRBV12-3/TRBV12-4 | many | CASSFSPGNTIYF
TRBV12-3/TRBV12-4 | many | CASRSGTVETQYF
TRBV10-3 | - | CATRLAGGNYNEQFF
TRBV15 | many | CATRWGLTSSEEQYF
TRBV12-3/TRBV12-4 | few | CASSPRQGSGTEAFF
TRBV6-2/TRBV6-3 | many | CASTWGGRSQETQYF
TRBV6-4 | - | CASSRQGYPNEQFF
TRBV25-1 | many | CASSVTTGYEQYF
TRBV10-2 | many | CASSYDRDDYGYTF
TRBV29-1 | many | CSVVGGARSGSYEQYF
TRBV18 | many | CASSPAVIETGELFF
TRBV7-2 | - | CASSLARTSESYEQYF
TRBV6-2/TRBV6-3 | many | CASTNGRNSPLHF
TRBV7-2 | once | CASSLPGQGQETQYF
TRBV2 | - | CASSDGQGAVSEQYF
TRBV15 | many | CATSTGLAGINEQYF
TRBV10-3 | many | CAIRGTGGGGFEQYF
TRBV11-2 | many | CASSLTPGLAGERYEQYF
TRBV19 | many | CASSMWRENTEAFF
TRBV20-1 | many | CSATGPTSSEQYF